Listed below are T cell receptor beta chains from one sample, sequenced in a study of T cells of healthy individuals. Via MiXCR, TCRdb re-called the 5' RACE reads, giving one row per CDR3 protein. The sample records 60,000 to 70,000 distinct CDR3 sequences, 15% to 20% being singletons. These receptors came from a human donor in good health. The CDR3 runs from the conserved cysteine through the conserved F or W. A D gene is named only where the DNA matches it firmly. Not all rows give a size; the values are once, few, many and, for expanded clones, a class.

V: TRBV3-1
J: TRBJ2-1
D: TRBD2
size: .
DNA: TGTGCCAGCAGCCAAGATCCAGGATGGGCTAGCGGGACCCAGGGGGACTCCTACAATGAGCAGTTCTTC
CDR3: CASSQDPGWASGTQGDSYNEQFF

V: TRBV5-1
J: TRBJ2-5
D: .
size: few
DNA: TGCGCCAGCAGCCGGAGGGGGTCATCCCAAGAGACCCAGTACTTC
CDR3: CASSRRGSSQETQYF

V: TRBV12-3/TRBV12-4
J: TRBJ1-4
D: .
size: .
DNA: TGTGCCAGCAGACCGCTGAACAATAATGAAAAACTGTTTTTT
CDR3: CASRPLNNNEKLFF

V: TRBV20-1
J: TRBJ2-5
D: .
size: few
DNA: TGCAGTGTCACATGGGGCTACCAAGAGACCCAGTACTTC
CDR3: CSVTWGYQETQYF

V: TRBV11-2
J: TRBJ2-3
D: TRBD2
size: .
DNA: TGTGCCAGCAGCTTAGATCTCCTAGCGGGGGCCACAGATACGCAGTATTTT
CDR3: CASSLDLLAGATDTQYF

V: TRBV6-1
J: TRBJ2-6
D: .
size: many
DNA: TGTGCCAGCAGTGAAGATCCCTCTGGGGCCAACGTCCTGACTTTC
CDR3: CASSEDPSGANVLTF

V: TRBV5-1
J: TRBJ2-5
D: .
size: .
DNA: TGCGCCAGCAAGTACGAAGAGACCCAGTACTTC
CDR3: CASKYEETQYF

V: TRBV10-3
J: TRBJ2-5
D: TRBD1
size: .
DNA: TGTGCCATCAGGAGTGGACAGGGTCAAGCATTGGGAGAGACCCAGTACTTC
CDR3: CAIRSGQGQALGETQYF

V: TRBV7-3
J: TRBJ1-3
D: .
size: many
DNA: TGTGCCAGCAGCTCATCCTCTGGAAACACCATATATTTT
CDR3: CASSSSSGNTIYF

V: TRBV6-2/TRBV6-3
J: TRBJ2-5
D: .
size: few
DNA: TGTGCCAGCATCGGGGACACCCTCTGGGAGACCCAGTACTTC
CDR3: CASIGDTLWETQYF

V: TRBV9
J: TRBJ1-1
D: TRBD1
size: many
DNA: TGTGCCAGCAGCATAGCCGGGACAGACGAAGCTTTCTTT
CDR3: CASSIAGTDEAFF

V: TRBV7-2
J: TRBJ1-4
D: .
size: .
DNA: TGTGCCAGCAGCGGGTACGGATTAGGTGAAAAACTGTTTTTT
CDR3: CASSGYGLGEKLFF

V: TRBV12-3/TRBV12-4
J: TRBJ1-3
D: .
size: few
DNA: TGTGCCAGCAGTTCTTTCGGGGTTGGAAACACCATATATTTT
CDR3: CASSSFGVGNTIYF

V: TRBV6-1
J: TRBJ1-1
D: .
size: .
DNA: TGTGCCAGCAGTGCCCGGGGCCTGGCTGAAGCTTTCTTT
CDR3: CASSARGLAEAFF

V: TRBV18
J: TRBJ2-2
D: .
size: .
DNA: TGTGCCAGCTCACCTGGGACAGCGGGCACCGGGGAGCTGTTTTTT
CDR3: CASSPGTAGTGELFF

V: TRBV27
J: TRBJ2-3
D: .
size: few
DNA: TGTGCCAGCAGTTTAGAAGGGCGGGGGCGCACAGATACGCAGTATTTT
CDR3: CASSLEGRGRTDTQYF

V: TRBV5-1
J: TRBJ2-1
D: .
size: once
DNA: TGCGCCAGCAGCTTACGAGACAACTACAATGAGCAGTTCTTC
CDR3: CASSLRDNYNEQFF

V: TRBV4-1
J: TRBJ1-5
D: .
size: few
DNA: TGCGCCAGCAGCCAATTCCTCTCTAGCAATCAGCCCCAGCATTTT
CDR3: CASSQFLSSNQPQHF

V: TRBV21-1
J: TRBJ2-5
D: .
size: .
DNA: TGTGCCAGCAGCCTCTTCGGACTAGCAACGAAGACCCAGTACTTC
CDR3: CASSLFGLATKTQYF

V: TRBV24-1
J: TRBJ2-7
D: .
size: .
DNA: TGTGCCACCAGTGTTCAATTTGTGACGGACTCGGGCTACGAGCAGTACTTC
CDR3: CATSVQFVTDSGYEQYF

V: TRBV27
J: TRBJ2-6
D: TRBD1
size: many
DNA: TGTGCCAGCAGTACAACAGGGGTCTCTGGGGCCAACGTCCTGACTTTC
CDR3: CASSTTGVSGANVLTF

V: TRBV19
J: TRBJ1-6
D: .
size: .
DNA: TGTGCCAGTAGTACCGGACAGTTTCTCTCCTATAATTCACCCCTCCACTTT
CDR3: CASSTGQFLSYNSPLHF

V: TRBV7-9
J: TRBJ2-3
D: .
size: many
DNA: TGTGCCAGCAGCGACGCTTGGGGCACAGATACGCAGTATTTT
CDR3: CASSDAWGTDTQYF

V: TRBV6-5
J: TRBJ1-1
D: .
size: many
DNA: TGTGCCAGCTCGACCCCCCGGGAGAACACTGAAGCTTTCTTT
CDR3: CASSTPRENTEAFF

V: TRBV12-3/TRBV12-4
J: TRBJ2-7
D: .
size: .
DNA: TGTGCCAGCAGTTTCAGTGGGCACGAGCAGTACTTC
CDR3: CASSFSGHEQYF